A selection of T cell receptor beta chains follows, all from one sample in a study of blood T cell repertoires in COVID-19. Clones were sequenced by immunoSEQ multiplex PCR, and TCRdb holds only the in-frame ones, with some missing. The sample has approximately 210,000 clones, 80% to 90% seen once; the top ten hold about 15%. Sequenced: PBMCs or T cells enriched from blood (not recorded which). The receptors were sampled from a woman aged 45 to 65 with acute COVID-19. Both conserved end residues are part of each CDR3. A D gene is named only where the DNA matches it firmly. The size field is filled for only some rows; it gives once, few, many or a size class.

CDR3: CASSYRGTHQPQHF
DNA: TGTGCCAGCAGCTACAGGGGGACCCATCAGCCCCAGCATTTT
J: TRBJ1-5
size: .
V: TRBV2
D: TRBD1

CDR3: CASSPGTGAGQPQHF
DNA: TGTGCCAGCTCACCTGGGACAGGGGCTGGGCAGCCCCAGCATTTT
J: TRBJ1-5
size: few
V: TRBV18
D: TRBD1

CDR3: CASSPGQTSDEQFF
DNA: TGTGCCAGCAGCCCGGGACAGACCAGCGATGAGCAGTTCTTC
J: TRBJ2-1
size: .
V: TRBV6-2/TRBV6-3
D: TRBD1

CDR3: CASSSPGQGGNYGYTF
DNA: TGTGCCAGCAGTTCCCCTGGACAGGGGGGGAACTATGGCTACACCTTC
J: TRBJ1-2
size: .
V: TRBV28
D: TRBD1

CDR3: CASSPGGLEQYF
DNA: TGTGCCAGCAGCCCCGGGGGTCTCGAGCAGTACTTC
J: TRBJ2-7
size: .
V: TRBV12-3/TRBV12-4
D: .

CDR3: CASSLAGGHEQYF
DNA: TGTGCCAGCAGTCTCGCGGGAGGGCACGAGCAGTACTTC
J: TRBJ2-7
size: .
V: TRBV28
D: TRBD2

CDR3: CASSTKGAGNQPQHF
DNA: TGTGCCAGTAGCACTAAGGGGGCCGGCAATCAGCCCCAGCATTTT
J: TRBJ1-5
size: .
V: TRBV19
D: TRBD1

CDR3: CASSYRQGAASYNEQFF
DNA: TGTGCCAGCAGCTACCGACAGGGGGCAGCCTCCTACAATGAGCAGTTCTTC
J: TRBJ2-1
size: .
V: TRBV5-4
D: TRBD1

CDR3: CASSQRGLAGNTGELFF
DNA: TGCGCCAGCAGCCAGAGGGGACTAGCGGGAAATACCGGGGAGCTGTTTTTT
J: TRBJ2-2
size: .
V: TRBV4-1
D: TRBD2

CDR3: CAIRRDRDSPLHF
DNA: TGTGCCATCAGGCGGGACAGGGATTCACCCCTCCACTTT
J: TRBJ1-6
size: .
V: TRBV10-3
D: TRBD1

CDR3: CASSLPGNTYEQYF
DNA: TGTGCCAGCAGTTTACCCGGGAATACCTACGAGCAGTACTTC
J: TRBJ2-7
size: .
V: TRBV28
D: .

CDR3: CASSLRESGMLAYEQYF
DNA: TGTGCCAGCAGCCTCAGGGAGAGCGGGATGTTAGCCTACGAGCAGTACTTC
J: TRBJ2-7
size: few
V: TRBV3-1/TRBV3-2
D: TRBD2

CDR3: CASTTPGQNNQPQHF
DNA: TGTGCCAGCACCACCCCAGGGCAAAACAATCAGCCCCAGCATTTT
J: TRBJ1-5
size: .
V: TRBV28
D: .

CDR3: CASRASDRAYGYTF
DNA: TGTGCCAGCAGAGCTTCTGACAGGGCCTATGGCTACACCTTC
J: TRBJ1-2
size: once
V: TRBV28
D: TRBD1

CDR3: CASSASKQVINSPLHF
DNA: TGTGCCAGCAGTGCTTCCAAACAGGTGATTAATTCACCCCTCCACTTT
J: TRBJ1-6
size: few
V: TRBV6-1
D: .

CDR3: CASSPGTAYYEQYF
DNA: TGCGCCAGCAGCCCAGGGACAGCCTACTACGAGCAGTACTTC
J: TRBJ2-7
size: .
V: TRBV5-1
D: TRBD1